The 27 T cell receptor beta chains below come from one sample, sequenced in a study of cytomegalovirus exposure and HLA in healthy donors. The PCR contained 60 Vbeta and 13 Jbeta primers. Sequenced by immunoSEQ multiplex PCR; TCRdb stores in-frame clones only, minus some. The table lists some 150,000 clones, about 9.1% of them singletons. Sequencing was done on a sample of PBMCs. The source of these receptors is a woman between 35 and 50 years old in good health and CMV-seropositive.

This chain links TRBV4-3 with TRBJ2-3, with 12 bases that match TRBD2. CDR1 and CDR2 (germline): LGHNA, YSLEER. Trimming cost V 3 bases and J 4 bases; bases outside gene matches: 5. The CDR3 runs 16 residues. The CDR3 sequence: CASSHQTSGGSDTQYF. DNA of the CDR3: TGCGCCAGCAGCCATCAGACTAGCGGGGGATCAGATACGCAGTATTTT.

A word on this clone: Germline is not matched at one junction end, which may reflect a read error. The rearrangement joins TRBV4-1 to TRBJ1-5, with 12 bases lining up with TRBD1. This CDR3 has 18 amino acids. The germline V gene encodes CDR1 MGHRA and CDR2 YSYEKL. The CDR3 sequence is CASSQEEVGTGGNQHQHF. The CDR3 coding sequence is TGCGCCAGCAGCCAAGAGGAGGTAGGGACAGGGGGCAATCAGCACCAGCATTTT.

This clone was detected only a few times. This sequence joins TRBV19 and TRBJ1-5, with 9 positions matching TRBD1. The V and J ends lost 6 bases and 1 base, in that order; junction bases with no gene match: 7. Germline V gives CDR1 LNHDA, CDR2 SQIVND (reference sequence). The CDR3 runs 16 residues. Written as DNA, the CDR3 is TGTGCCAGTAGAACTACAGGGGGCTGGAGCAATCAGCCCCAGCATTTT. Protein product: CASRTTGGWSNQPQHF.

CDR3 nucleotides: TGTGCCAGCAGCTTGGACACCAGCTCCTACAATGAGCAGTTCTTC. It encodes CASSLDTSSYNEQFF. J is TRBJ2-1 and V is TRBV5-6, with D uncertain. CDR3 length: 15 residues. Germline loops: CDR1 SGHDT, CDR2 YYEEEE. Trimming took 0 bases from V and 0 from J, leaving 7 bases between them.

This clone has more than one count but fewer than ten. The genes are TRBV6-1 and TRBJ1-1; 9 nucleotides align to TRBD1. Germline V gene lookup returns CDR1 MNHNS and CDR2 SASEGT. There are 15 residues in the CDR3. Trimming at V came to 5 bases and at J to 5 bases, leaving 9 bases not matched to a gene. Here the CDR3 reads CASSPGGTGWTEAFF. In nucleotides, the CDR3 is TGTGCCAGCAGTCCAGGGGGGACAGGGTGGACTGAAGCTTTCTTT.

This clone was seen more than once but under ten times. The chain has TRBV5-6 and TRBJ1-1; 7 bases fit TRBD1. Germline CDR1 reads SGHDT; CDR2 reads YYEEEE. CDR3 length: 13 amino acids. V lost 5 bases and J lost 4; bases outside the gene matches: 5. The CDR3 sequence: CASSPTGVTEAFF. The CDR3 DNA reads as TGTGCCAGCAGTCCTACAGGGGTCACTGAAGCTTTCTTT.

This chain connects TRBV4-1 to TRBJ2-5; 10 bases fit TRBD2. The V gene's germline CDR1 is MGHRA and CDR2 YSYEKL. Losses at the gene ends were 1 base for V and 4 bases for J; bases not matched to a gene: 3. The CDR3 has 15 residues. The CDR3 is CASSQASGGGETQYF. For the CDR3, the DNA is TGCGCCAGCAGCCAAGCTAGCGGGGGTGGAGAGACCCAGTACTTC.

This clone was detected a few times. This chain uses TRBV4-1 with TRBJ2-7; 8 bases agree with TRBD2. This CDR3 is 16 amino acids long. With V trimmed by 0 bases and J by 2 bases, 6 bases remained unmatched. Germline V gene data show CDR1 as MGHRA and CDR2 as YSYEKL. The CDR3 region has the DNA TGCGCCAGCAGCCAAGAAGGGACTAGTCTTACCTACGAGCAGTACTTC. It specifies CASSQEGTSLTYEQYF.

The CDR3 here is CASSPSGAGNSPLHF. DNA of the CDR3: TGTGCCAGCTCACCGTCAGGGGCAGGGAATTCACCCCTCCACTTT. The chain has TRBV18 and TRBJ1-6; D is perhaps TRBD1 (6 bases). CDR1 is KGHSH, CDR2 LQKENI, per germline. This CDR3 is built from 15 residues. The V end was cut by 3 bases, the J end by 7 bases, with 13 bases between.

The genes are TRBV25-1 and TRBJ1-3; D is unclear. The CDR3 sequence is 13 residues long. The germline V gene encodes CDR1 MGHDK and CDR2 SYGVNS. Trimming stripped 3 bases from V and 6 bases from J, with 9 bases between. This CDR3 reads CASSDPAINTIYF. The CDR3 nucleotides read TGTGCCAGCAGTGACCCAGCGATAAACACCATATATTTT.

V gene TRBV9 combines with J gene TRBJ2-2; 7 positions agree with TRBD1. With V trimmed by 0 bases and J by 3 bases, 5 bases remained unmatched. The CDR3 runs to 16 residues. Germline V gene data show CDR1 as SGDLS and CDR2 as YYNGEE. CDR3 sequence: CASSVGDRIYTGELFF. In DNA form, the CDR3 reads TGTGCCAGCAGCGTAGGGGACAGAATTTACACCGGGGAGCTGTTTTTT.

The chain is built from TRBV5-6 and TRBJ2-3; 13 nucleotides agree with TRBD2. The CDR3 loop spans 15 amino acids. Germline CDR1 reads SGHDT; CDR2 reads YYEEEE. V was clipped by 2 bases and J by 5 bases; unmatched bases: 2. The CDR3 coding sequence is TGTGCCAGCAGCTTACGGACTAGCGGGGGAGATACGCAGTATTTT. Translation: CASSLRTSGGDTQYF.

The chain carries TRBV11-3 and TRBJ1-6; D uncertain. The V gene's germline CDR1 is SGHNT and CDR2 YENEEA. The CDR3 covers 14 residues. The V gene lost 5 bases and the J gene lost 7 bases, with 12 bases spanning the gap. In nucleotides, the CDR3 is TGTGCCAGCAGCCGAGAGTTCGGGAATTCACCCCTCCACTTT. Translated: CASSREFGNSPLHF.

This chain joins TRBV7-2 and TRBJ1-3; TRBD1 might be the D (5 bases). The V end lost 3 bases, the J end lost 0 bases, and 9 bases lay between the germline ends. The CDR3 covers 15 residues. Germline CDR1 reads SGHTA; CDR2 reads FQGNSA. CDR3 amino acids: CASSFVGGSGNTIYF. CDR3 sequence (DNA): TGTGCCAGCAGCTTTGTCGGGGGCTCTGGAAACACCATATATTTT.

The CDR3 region is CASSPDTMNTEAFF. The CDR3 region has the DNA TGCGCCAGCAGCCCGGACACAATGAACACTGAAGCTTTCTTT. The rearrangement links TRBV5-1 to TRBJ1-1; TRBD1 is a possible D gene (5 bases). V lost 4 bases and J lost 0, with 10 bases in between. Germline V gives CDR1 SGHRS, CDR2 YFSETQ. The CDR3 extends over 14 amino acids.

The V and J genes are TRBV7-2 and TRBJ2-1; D possibly corresponds to TRBD2 (6 bases). The CDR3 sequence is 11 residues long. V was shortened by 5 bases and J by 14 bases, with 13 bases between the two germline ends. Germline CDR1 SGHTA, CDR2 FQGNSA. Written as DNA, the CDR3 is TGTGCCAGCAGCCCCGGGACTTTGGAGTTCTTC. As protein: CASSPGTLEFF.

This clone has just a few counts. V and J are TRBV10-3 and TRBJ2-1; 11 bases are a match to TRBD1. This CDR3 contains 16 residues. The V segment lost 1 base and the J segment 8 bases; nucleotides outside the gene matches: 7. Per germline, CDR1 ENHRY and CDR2 SYGVKD. The CDR3 DNA sequence: TGTGCCATCAGTGAGTTCGGACAGGGGGCTATCCATGAGCAGTTCTTC. Protein product: CAISEFGQGAIHEQFF.

This clone was observed a handful of times. Here the CDR3 reads CASSLSPSGGYNEQFF. CDR3 nucleotides: TGTGCCAGCAGCTTGTCGCCCAGCGGGGGTTACAATGAGCAGTTCTTC. The chain recombines TRBV5-4 with TRBJ2-1; 8 nucleotides agree with TRBD2. After removal of 1 base from V and 4 bases from J, the junction contained 7 bases not matched to a gene. Germline V gene lookup returns CDR1 SGHNT and CDR2 YYREEE (reference sequence). The CDR3 consists of 16 residues.

This clone showed up just a few times. This rearrangement joins TRBV2 to TRBJ2-5; possibly TRBD2 for D (5 bases). The V gene lost 7 bases and the J gene lost 9 bases, with 18 bases spanning the gap. This CDR3 is 13 amino acids long. Germline loops: CDR1 SNHLY, CDR2 FYNNEI. CDR3 in amino acids: CASTSTGGGAQYF. The CDR3 DNA is TGTGCCAGCACCTCGACTGGAGGAGGAGCCCAGTACTTC.

With respect to this clone: Other DNA sequences from this sample encode an identical CDR3 as well. The J gene is TRBJ2-7, the V gene TRBV15, with 9 bases lining up with TRBD1. Trimming at V came to 3 bases and at J to 4 bases, leaving 4 bases not matched to a gene. This CDR3 has 14 amino acids. The germline V gene has CDR1 LNHNV and CDR2 YYDKDF (reference sequence). The CDR3 is CATSRDRGRYEQYF. As DNA, the CDR3 is TGTGCCACCAGCAGGGACAGGGGAAGGTACGAGCAGTACTTC. Together with reference TRBV15 and TRBJ2-7, the CDR3 gives the full variable domain: DAMVIQNPRYQVTQFGKPVTLSCSQTLNHNVMYWYQQKSSQAPKLLFHYYDKDFNNEADTPDNFQSRRPNTSFCFLDIRSPGLGDTAMYLCATSRDRGRYEQYFGPGTRLTVT.

This clone occurred a few times. This chain joins TRBV5-4 and TRBJ1-1, with 10 bases fitting TRBD1. Germline-derived CDR1 and CDR2 are SGHNT and YYREEE (reference sequence). The CDR3 runs to 14 residues. Germline trimming cut 5 bases from V and 4 bases from J; bases unmatched to any gene: 5. The CDR3 is CASRMTGGSTEAFF. CDR3 coding DNA: TGTGCCAGCAGAATGACAGGGGGCAGCACTGAAGCTTTCTTT. Full variable domain (missing parts from reference TRBV5-4 and TRBJ1-1): ETGVTQSPTHLIKTRGQQVTLRCSSQSGHNTVSWYQQALGQGPQFIFQYYREEENGRGNFPPRFSGLQFPNYSSELNVNALELDDSALYLCASRMTGGSTEAFFGQGTRLTVV.

The chain employs TRBV7-2 and TRBJ1-3; no reliable D call. V was trimmed by 2 bases and J by 4 bases, leaving 12 bases between them. Germline CDR1 SGHTA, CDR2 FQGNSA. The CDR3 contains 15 residues. This CDR3 reads CASSLMPEQGNTIYF. CDR3 sequence (DNA): TGTGCCAGCAGCTTAATGCCGGAGCAAGGAAACACCATATATTTT.

In this sample, this clone turned up a few times. The V gene is TRBV5-4, the J gene TRBJ2-5, with 11 bases matching TRBD2. This CDR3 comprises 15 residues. Germline assignment: CDR1 SGHNT and CDR2 YYREEE (reference sequence). The junction had 5 bases not matched to a gene; V was cut back by 3 bases and J by 4 bases. The DNA for the CDR3 is TGTGCCAGCAGCTCGACTAGCGGGGATTCAGAGACCCAGTACTTC. Encoded protein: CASSSTSGDSETQYF.

As concerns this clone: Other nucleotide sequences in the sample specify the same CDR3. The chain has TRBV7-2 and TRBJ2-5; TRBD2 matches at 9 bases. Losses at the gene ends were 4 bases for V and 1 base for J; bases not matched to a gene: 7. CDR3 size: 16 residues. CDR1 is SGHTA and CDR2 is FQGNSA in the germline V gene. CDR3: CASSSLAGAFQETQYF. CDR3 in DNA: TGTGCCAGCAGCTCATTAGCGGGGGCCTTCCAAGAGACCCAGTACTTC.

This clone was seen more than once but under ten times. This sequence joins TRBV7-8 and TRBJ2-2; TRBD1 agrees at 7 bases. CDR1 and CDR2 (germline): SGHVS, FQNEAQ. Trimming removed 5 bases from V and 4 bases from J; junction bases left unmatched: 7. The CDR3 consists of 15 residues. The CDR3 reads CASSHDRVRTGELFF. CDR3 bases: TGTGCCAGCAGCCACGACAGGGTTCGCACCGGGGAGCTGTTTTTT. Variable domain in full (rest from reference TRBV7-8 and TRBJ2-2): GAGVSQSPRYKVAKRGQDVALRCDPISGHVSLFWYQQALGQGPEFLTYFQNEAQLDKSGLPSDRFFAERPEGSVSTLKIQRTQQEDSAVYLCASSHDRVRTGELFFGEGSRLTVL.

The chain uses TRBV10-3 and TRBJ2-3, with TRBD2 matching 9 bases. This CDR3 has 17 residues. With 3 bases clipped from V and 4 bases from J, the junction kept 11 bases outside the gene matches. The V gene's germline CDR1 is ENHRY and CDR2 SYGVKD. The DNA for the CDR3 is TGTGCCATCAGTGACTCCGTGGGCGGGGGGGCCGCAGATACGCAGTATTTT. Amino acid sequence: CAISDSVGGGAADTQYF.

Only a few counts were recorded for this clone. The chain employs TRBV5-6 and TRBJ2-2; D perhaps matches TRBD2 (6 bases). The CDR3 runs to 16 residues. The V end lost 4 bases, the J end lost 6 bases, and 19 bases lay between the germline ends. CDR1 SGHDT and CDR2 YYEEEE come from the germline V gene. The CDR3 DNA reads TGTGCCAGCAGCCTCGCGATGGGGGGAACCGCCGGGGAGCTGTTTTTT. Protein product: CASSLAMGGTAGELFF.